One T cell receptor beta chain is described in this entry. Germline CDR1 reads SEHNR; CDR2 reads FQNEAQ (reference sequence). The V and J ends lost 5 bases and 7 bases respectively, with 12 bases between them. This CDR3 comprises 13 residues. Per the original data handling: By means of reference gene primer amplification, nucleated cell counts were estimated. Data came from immunoSEQ multiplex PCR; TCRdb stores just in-frame clones and leaves some out. That table gives V, J and clone size, and the DNA gave D and trimming. The repertoire holds under 350,000 clones, with about nine tenths as singletons. This entry is derived from a study of blood T cell repertoires in COVID-19. Study details: There were acute and convalescent COVID-19 samples, and they came from the United States, Italy and Spain. PBMCs, B-cell-depleted T cells, or T cells provided the cDNA or gDNA that made up the material.

Recovered status in Cohort 3 required two negative PCRs, clearance, or symptom resolution. The chain joins TRBV7-9 to TRBJ1-5; tentatively, D is TRBD1 (6 bases). The sequence derives from a young woman who had recovered from COVID-19. What was sequenced was PBMCs or T cells enriched from blood (not recorded which). This CDR3 is CASSHRDGQPQHF. CDR3 nucleotides: TGTGCCAGCAGCCACAGGGATGGACAGCCCCAGCATTTT.